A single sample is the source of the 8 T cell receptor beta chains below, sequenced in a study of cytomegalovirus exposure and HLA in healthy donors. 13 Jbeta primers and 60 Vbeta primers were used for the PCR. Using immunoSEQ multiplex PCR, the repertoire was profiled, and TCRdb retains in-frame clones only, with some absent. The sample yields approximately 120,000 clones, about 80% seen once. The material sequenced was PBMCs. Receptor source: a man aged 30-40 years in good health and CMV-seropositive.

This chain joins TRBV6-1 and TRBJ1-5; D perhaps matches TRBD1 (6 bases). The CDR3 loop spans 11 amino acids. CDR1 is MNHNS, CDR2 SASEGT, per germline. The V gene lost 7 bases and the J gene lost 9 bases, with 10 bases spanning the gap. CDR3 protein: CASKGGRPQHF. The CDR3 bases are TGTGCCAGCAAGGGGGGGCGGCCCCAGCATTTT.

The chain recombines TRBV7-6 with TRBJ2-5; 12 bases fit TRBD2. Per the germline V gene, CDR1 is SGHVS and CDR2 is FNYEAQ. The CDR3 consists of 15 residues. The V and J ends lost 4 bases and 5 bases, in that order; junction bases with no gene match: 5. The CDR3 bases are TGTGCCAGCAGCTCCAGGACTAGCGGGGTGGAGACCCAGTACTTC. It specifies CASSSRTSGVETQYF.

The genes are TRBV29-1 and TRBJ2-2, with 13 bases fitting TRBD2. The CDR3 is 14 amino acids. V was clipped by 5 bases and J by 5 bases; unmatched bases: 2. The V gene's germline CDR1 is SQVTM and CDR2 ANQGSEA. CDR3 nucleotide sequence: TGCAGCGTTCGGACTAGCGGGGGAACCGGGGAGCTGTTTTTT. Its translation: CSVRTSGGTGELFF.

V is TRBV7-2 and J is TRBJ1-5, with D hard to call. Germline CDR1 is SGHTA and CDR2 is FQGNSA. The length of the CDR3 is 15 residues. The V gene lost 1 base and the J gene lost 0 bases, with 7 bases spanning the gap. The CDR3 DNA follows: TGTGCCAGCAGCTTAGGGCCTTATAGCAATCAGCCCCAGCATTTT. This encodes CASSLGPYSNQPQHF.

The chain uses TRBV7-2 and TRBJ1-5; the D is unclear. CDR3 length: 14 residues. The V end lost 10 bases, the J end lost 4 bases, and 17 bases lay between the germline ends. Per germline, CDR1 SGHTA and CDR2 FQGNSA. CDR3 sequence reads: CATMRGRNNQPQHF. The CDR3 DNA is TGTGCCACCATGCGAGGGAGAAATAATCAGCCCCAGCATTTT.

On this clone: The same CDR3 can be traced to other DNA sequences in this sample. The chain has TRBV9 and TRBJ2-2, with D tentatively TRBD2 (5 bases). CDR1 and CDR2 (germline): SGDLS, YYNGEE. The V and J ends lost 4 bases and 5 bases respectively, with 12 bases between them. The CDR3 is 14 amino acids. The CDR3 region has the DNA TGTGCCAGCAGCCCGACGGGGTGGACCGGGGAGCTGTTTTTT. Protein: CASSPTGWTGELFF.

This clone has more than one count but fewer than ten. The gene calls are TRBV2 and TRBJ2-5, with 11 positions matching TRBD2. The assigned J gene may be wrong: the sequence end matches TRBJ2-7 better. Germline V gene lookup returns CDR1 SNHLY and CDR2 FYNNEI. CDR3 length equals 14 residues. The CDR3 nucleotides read TGTGCCAGCAGTGGCCTAGCGGGGGGCTACGAGCAGTACTTC. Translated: CASSGLAGGYEQYF.

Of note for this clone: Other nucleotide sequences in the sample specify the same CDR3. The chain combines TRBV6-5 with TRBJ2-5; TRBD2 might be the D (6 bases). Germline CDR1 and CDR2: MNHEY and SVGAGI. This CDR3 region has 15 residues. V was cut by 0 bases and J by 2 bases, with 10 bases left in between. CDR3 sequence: CASSYSGGSQETQYF. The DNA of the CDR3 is TGTGCCAGCAGTTACTCGGGGGGTAGTCAAGAGACCCAGTACTTC.